This TCR beta chain derives from a study of OX40 agonist ivuxolimab in advanced cancers. The overall study: The dose of intravenous ivuxolimab that patients received every 2 weeks ranged from 0.01 to 10 mg/kg. A mean age of approximately 64 years, range about 20 to 85, was recorded, and 70% to 85% were male.

Whole-study findings and limits: In the 0.1 to 3.0 mg/kg range, CD4+ and CD8+ blood T cells had expanded clonally by week 6.

As regards this clone: The antigen is undetermined.

Data came from immunoSEQ multiplex PCR; TCRdb stores just in-frame clones and leaves some out. The sample carries around 33,000 clones, approximately 91% recorded once. Sequences were derived from CD4+ or CD8+ T cells sorted from blood, sampled in a trial of the OX40 agonist ivuxolimab. This TCR derives from an adult with an advanced solid tumor such as melanoma, head and neck, liver or kidney cancer.

In DNA form, the CDR3 reads TGCGCCAGCAGCCCTAGCCGGGACAGGGCTTTTAGGCAGTTCTTC. Amino acid sequence: CASSPSRDRAFRQFF. V and J are TRBV5-1 and TRBJ2-1; 9 bases are a match to TRBD1. J lost 12 bases, V lost 4 bases, and 14 bases had no gene match. The germline V gene encodes CDR1 SGHRS and CDR2 YFSETQ. The CDR3 spans 15 residues. Combining the CDR3 with reference TRBV5-1 and TRBJ2-1 gives the whole variable domain KAGVTQTPRYLIKTRGQQVTLSCSPISGHRSVSWYQQTPGQGLQFLFEYFSETQRNKGNFPGRFSGRQFSNSRSEMNVSTLELGDSALYLCASSPSRDRAFRQFFGPGTRLTVL.